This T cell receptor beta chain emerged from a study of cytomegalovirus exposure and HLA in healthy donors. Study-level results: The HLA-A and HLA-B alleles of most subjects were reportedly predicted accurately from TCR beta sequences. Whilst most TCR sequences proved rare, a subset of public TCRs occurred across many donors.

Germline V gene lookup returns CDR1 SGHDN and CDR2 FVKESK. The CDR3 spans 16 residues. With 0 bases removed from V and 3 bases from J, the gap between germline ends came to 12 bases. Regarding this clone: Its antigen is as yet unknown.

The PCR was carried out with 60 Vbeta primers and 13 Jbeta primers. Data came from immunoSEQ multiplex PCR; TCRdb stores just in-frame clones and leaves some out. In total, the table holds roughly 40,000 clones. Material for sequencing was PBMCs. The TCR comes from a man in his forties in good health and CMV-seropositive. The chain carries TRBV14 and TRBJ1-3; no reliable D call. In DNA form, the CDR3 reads TGTGCCAGCAGCCAAGATCGTCAGTTCTTTGGAAACACCATATATTTT. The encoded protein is CASSQDRQFFGNTIYF. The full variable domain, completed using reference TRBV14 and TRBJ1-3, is EAGVTQFPSHSVIEKGQTVTLRCDPISGHDNLYWYRRVMGKEIKFLLHFVKESKQDESGMPNNRFLAERTGGTYSTLKVQPAELEDSGVYFCASSQDRQFFGNTIYFGEGSWLTVV.